This passage covers 23 T cell receptor beta chains from one sample sequenced in a study of shared clonotypes between healthy human individuals. Naive CD8 populations comprised CD45RO-negative cells positively selected for CCR7, excluding terminally differentiated effector memory CD45RA+ cells. Data came from immunoSEQ multiplex PCR; TCRdb stores just in-frame clones and leaves some out. The sample shows over 2,000,000 clones, around 93% of them seen only once. The sequencing input was naive CD8+ T cells from PBMCs. All receptors derive from a man aged 18 to 30 in good health. Some clones in this sample may be carry-over from other donors' samples.

The V gene is TRBV5-6, the J gene TRBJ2-7, with D perhaps TRBD1 or TRBD2 (5 bases each). V gave up 6 bases and J gave up 6 bases, with 13 bases separating them. This CDR3 spans 12 amino acids. Germline loops: CDR1 SGHDT, CDR2 YYEEEE. The CDR3 coding sequence is TGTGCCAGCACCCTGGGGGAGTCCGAGCAGTACTTC. Its translation is CASTLGESEQYF.

This rearrangement joins TRBV9 to TRBJ2-3, with 11 nucleotides matching TRBD2. The length of the CDR3 is 18 residues. V shed 0 bases, J shed 1 base, and the junction held 7 bases outside the gene matches. Germline values: CDR1 SGDLS, CDR2 YYNGEE. The CDR3 protein is CASSVALTSGIGTDTQYF. CDR3 coding DNA: TGTGCCAGCAGCGTAGCACTGACTAGCGGGATTGGCACAGATACGCAGTATTTT.

CDR3 protein: CATSRVNGNEQFF. As DNA, the CDR3 is TGTGCCACCAGCAGAGTTAACGGAAATGAGCAGTTCTTC. The rearrangement uses TRBV15 and TRBJ2-1; no reliable D call. CDR1 LNHNV and CDR2 YYDKDF come from the germline V gene (reference sequence). The CDR3 totals 13 residues. Trimming pared 1 base from V and 7 bases from J, leaving 8 bases between. The full variable domain, completed using reference TRBV15 and TRBJ2-1, is DAMVIQNPRYQVTQFGKPVTLSCSQTLNHNVMYWYQQKSSQAPKLLFHYYDKDFNNEADTPDNFQSRRPNTSFCFLDIRSPGLGDTAMYLCATSRVNGNEQFFGPGTRLTVL.

The rearrangement links TRBV10-1 to TRBJ2-2; TRBD2 is a possible D gene (6 bases). CDR1 is WNHNN and CDR2 is SYGVQD in the germline V gene (reference sequence). Trimming cost V 3 bases and J 6 bases, with 14 bases left between them. The CDR3 is made up of 15 amino acids. In DNA, the CDR3 is TGCGCCAGCAGTGATCCCGCGGGATACGCCGGGGAGCTGTTTTTT. Translating it yields CASSDPAGYAGELFF.

The CDR3 sequence is CASSLVQNTGELFF. The CDR3 nucleotides are TGTGCCAGCAGCTTGGTGCAGAACACCGGGGAGCTGTTTTTT. The chain is built from TRBV5-4 and TRBJ2-2, with D unclear. Germline assignment: CDR1 SGHNT and CDR2 YYREEE (reference sequence). CDR3 length equals 14 residues. The V end lost 0 bases, the J end lost 1 base, and 4 bases lay between the germline ends.

This chain links TRBV14 with TRBJ2-5, with D possibly being TRBD2 (6 bases). The germline V and J ends were trimmed by 4 bases and 2 bases, with 11 bases remaining between them. The CDR3 is made up of 14 amino acids. Germline V gives CDR1 SGHDN, CDR2 FVKESK. CDR3 in DNA: TGTGCCAGCAGCCCGTGGCGGGAACAAGAGACCCAGTACTTC. Residues: CASSPWREQETQYF.

The rearrangement links TRBV13 to TRBJ2-2; no clear D gene. The CDR3 sequence is 15 residues long. Trimming pared 3 bases from V and 4 bases from J, leaving 12 bases between. Looked up from germline, CDR1 is PRHDT and CDR2 is FYEKMQ (reference sequence). The CDR3 sequence: CASSFSKSRTGELFF. CDR3 in DNA: TGTGCCAGCAGCTTTAGCAAAAGTCGCACCGGGGAGCTGTTTTTT.

The V call is TRBV7-3, the J call TRBJ2-7, with 10 bases fitting TRBD1. The CDR3 contains 15 residues. Germline CDR1 and CDR2: SGHTA and FQGTGA. Unmatched junction bases numbered 5, after V lost 5 bases and J lost 1 base. CDR3 residues: CASSLRQGASYEQYF. The DNA of the CDR3 is TGTGCCAGCAGCCTTAGACAGGGGGCATCCTACGAGCAGTACTTC.

CDR3 bases: TGTGCCAGCAGGCTCAACAGGGCGGGTGGCTACACCTTC. It encodes CASRLNRAGGYTF. The rearrangement joins TRBV6-5 to TRBJ1-2, with a tentative D call TRBD1 (6 bases). The CDR3 consists of 13 residues. The ends were cut back, 6 bases at V and 7 bases at J, with 15 bases in the middle. Germline CDR1 MNHEY, CDR2 SVGAGI.

This chain uses TRBV4-1 with TRBJ2-3; 10 positions match TRBD2. Trimming removed 4 bases from V and 1 base from J; junction bases left unmatched: 11. There are 18 residues in the CDR3. Per the germline V gene, CDR1 is MGHRA and CDR2 is YSYEKL. The CDR3 is CASSPLGLARGGTDTQYF. The CDR3 nucleotides read TGCGCCAGCAGCCCCCTGGGACTAGCGAGGGGTGGCACAGATACGCAGTATTTT.

In the case of this clone: Relative to the germline gene, one junction end is altered; a read error may explain this. J is TRBJ2-3 and V is TRBV27; D is possibly TRBD1 (7 bases). Germline CDR1 reads MNHEY; CDR2 reads SMNVEV (reference sequence). This CDR3 has 14 residues. This chain's CDR3 is CATSQGGAGDTQYF. As DNA, the CDR3 is TGTGCCACCAGTCAGGGGGGAGCTGGAGATACGCAGTATTTT.

The chain recombines TRBV19 with TRBJ2-2, with a weak D call TRBD2 (5 bases). The CDR3 sequence is 14 residues long. V gave up 5 bases and J gave up 5 bases, with 12 bases separating them. Germline V gene sequence: CDR1 LNHDA, CDR2 SQIVND (reference sequence). The CDR3 loop is CASSGTRWTGELFF. Here the CDR3 DNA reads TGTGCCAGTAGTGGTACTAGATGGACCGGGGAGCTGTTTTTT. Full variable domain (remainder filled in from reference TRBV19 and TRBJ2-2): DGGITQSPKYLFRKEGQNVTLSCEQNLNHDAMYWYRQDPGQGLRLIYYSQIVNDFQKGDIAEGYSVSREKKESFPLTVTSAQKNPTAFYLCASSGTRWTGELFFGEGSRLTVL.

V is TRBV25-1 and J is TRBJ2-5; D may be TRBD1 (6 bases). V was clipped by 1 base and J by 2 bases, with 20 bases between them. The CDR3 length is 18 residues. The germline CDR1 and CDR2 sequences are MGHDK and SYGVNS. CDR3 residues: CASSEFADSLPNQETQYF. The CDR3, as DNA: TGTGCCAGCAGTGAATTTGCGGACAGTCTACCAAATCAAGAGACCCAGTACTTC.

Remarks on this clone: Mismatch with germline at one junction end may stem from a read error. In the same sample, other DNA sequences code for this CDR3. The chain has TRBV27 and TRBJ1-1; tentatively, D is TRBD1 (5 bases). This CDR3 has 18 residues. From germline, CDR1 is MNHEY and CDR2 SMNVEV (reference sequence). The CDR3 sequence: CASWDRSRSIDADTEAFF. Here the CDR3 DNA reads TGTGCCAGTTGGGATAGGTCCAGGTCGATTGATGCGGACACTGAAGCTTTTTTT.

CDR3 DNA sequence: TGTGCCAGTGGACGGATTTACAATGAGCAGTTCTTC. Residues: CASGRIYNEQFF. The rearrangement uses TRBV19 and TRBJ2-1; D gene unclear. Germline loops: CDR1 LNHDA, CDR2 SQIVND (reference sequence). Trimming cost V 8 bases and J 4 bases, with 9 bases left between them. CDR3 length: 12 residues.

The genes are TRBV27 and TRBJ2-5; TRBD2 agrees at 7 bases. This CDR3 has 15 residues. V shed 6 bases and J 0 bases; nucleotides not matched to a gene: 7. From germline, CDR1 is MNHEY and CDR2 SMNVEV (reference sequence). Here the CDR3 DNA reads TGTGCCAGCAGAAAAGCGGGGCCGTACCAAGAGACCCAGTACTTC. Protein sequence: CASRKAGPYQETQYF.

This chain links TRBV7-9 with TRBJ1-3; D may be TRBD1 (5 bases). CDR1 and CDR2 from the germline V gene are SEHNR and FQNEAQ (reference sequence). The V end lost 3 bases, the J end lost 0 bases, and 12 bases lay between the germline ends. There are 16 residues in the CDR3. The CDR3 is CASSFRTGSSGNTIYF. In nucleotides, the CDR3 is TGTGCCAGCAGCTTTCGTACAGGTAGCTCTGGAAACACCATATATTTT. Complete variable domain (other parts from reference TRBV7-9 and TRBJ1-3): DTGVSQNPRHKITKRGQNVTFRCDPISEHNRLYWYRQTLGQGPEFLTYFQNEAQLEKSRLLSDRFSAERPKGSFSTLEIQRTEQGDSAMYLCASSFRTGSSGNTIYFGEGSWLTVV.

The CDR3 bases are TGTGCCAGCAGACCCGTACAGGGGGCGGGTCAGCCCCAGCATTTT. This translates into CASRPVQGAGQPQHF. The V and J genes are TRBV27 and TRBJ1-5; TRBD1 matches at 9 bases. J lost 6 bases, V lost 6 bases, and 9 bases had no gene match. The V gene's germline CDR1 is MNHEY and CDR2 SMNVEV (reference sequence). CDR3 length equals 15 residues.

In the case of this clone: This CDR3 is also generated by other DNA sequences in the sample. J is TRBJ2-1 and V is TRBV19, with 7 bases fitting TRBD2. J lost 1 base, V lost 10 bases, and 4 bases had no gene match. The CDR3 is made up of 13 amino acids. Germline loops: CDR1 LNHDA, CDR2 SQIVND (reference sequence). The CDR3 DNA is TGTGCCACCCGGGGACTATCCTACAATGAGCAGTTCTTC. Residues: CATRGLSYNEQFF.

This rearrangement joins TRBV18 to TRBJ2-7, with 10 bases matching TRBD1. Germline loops: CDR1 KGHSH, CDR2 LQKENI. Unmatched junction bases numbered 7, after V lost 4 bases and J lost 7 bases. The CDR3 is 14 amino acids. CDR3 bases: TGTGCCAGCTCACTCGCCGGGACAGGGGAGGAGCAGTACTTC. Translated: CASSLAGTGEEQYF.

The chain employs TRBV7-2 and TRBJ2-7; 7 bases are shared with TRBD1. This CDR3 has 15 amino acids. CDR1 and CDR2 from the germline V gene are SGHTA and FQGNSA. Trimming at V came to 4 bases and at J to 2 bases, leaving 8 bases not matched to a gene. The CDR3 bases are TGTGCCAGCAGCTCAAGACAGGGTCCCACCTACGAGCAGTACTTC. Translation gives CASSSRQGPTYEQYF.

This chain joins TRBV5-6 and TRBJ2-1; possibly TRBD1 or TRBD2 for D (5 bases each). The CDR3 spans 16 residues. V lost 3 bases to trimming and J lost 4 bases, with 17 bases between them. Germline V lookup: CDR1 SGHDT, CDR2 YYEEEE. The CDR3 DNA reads TGTGCCAGCAGCTGGGGTGAGGGGTTCGGATACAATGAGCAGTTCTTC. Amino acid sequence: CASSWGEGFGYNEQFF.

The rearrangement joins TRBV7-2 to TRBJ2-7, with 11 bases fitting TRBD2. Looked up from germline, CDR1 is SGHTA and CDR2 is FQGNSA. The junction had 6 bases not matched to a gene; V was cut back by 5 bases and J by 6 bases. The CDR3 extends over 14 amino acids. Here the CDR3 DNA reads TGTGCCAGCAGCACACTAGCGGGGGACTTCGAGCAGTACTTC. It codes for CASSTLAGDFEQYF.